This T cell receptor (beta chain) was observed in a study of neurological immune-mediated disorders. Overall study results and limits: The expanded clones of different subjects shared no CDR3 amino acid sequences (suggesting private repertoires in all groups).

This clonotype was recorded many times. Its specificity is unknown. A single record per CDR3 protein comes from TCRdb applying MiXCR to the 5' RACE reads. The data show roughly 60,000 distinct CDR3 sequences, 2.5% seen once. The CDR3 is 17 amino acids. Germline trimming cut 0 bases from V and 0 bases from J; bases unmatched to any gene: 4. The chain joins TRBV12-3 or TRBV12-4 to TRBJ2-4, with 8 bases matching TRBD1. The sequenced sample was PBMCs. This TCR was recovered from a man aged 50-60 years with multiple sclerosis. The CDR3 is CASSLAQGALAKNIQYF. The CDR3 DNA is TGTGCCAGCAGTTTAGCGCAGGGGGCACTAGCCAAAAACATTCAGTACTTC.